This TCR beta chain comes out of a study of cytomegalovirus exposure and HLA in healthy donors. V lost 0 bases and J lost 6, with 10 bases in between. The CDR3 has 13 residues. CDR1 is SGHRS, CDR2 YFSETQ, per germline. Use of 60 Vbeta and 13 Jbeta primers characterized the PCR. The protocol was immunoSEQ multiplex PCR, while the TCRdb copy is restricted to in-frame clones and leaves out a portion. This sample's table has around 140,000 clones. The chain is built from TRBV5-1 and TRBJ2-7; no definite D call. The source material was PBMCs. This TCR was sampled from a male donor in good health and CMV-seronegative. Written as DNA, the CDR3 is TGCGCCAGCAGCTTGGCCCCTACTCCCGAGCAGTACTTC. Protein product: CASSLAPTPEQYF.